The 5 T cell receptor beta chains given below trace back to one sample, sequenced in a study of Graves' ophthalmopathy and Graves' hyperthyroidism. Amplification of the TCR beta CDR3 regions used RNA transcripts (as template). First-round RT-PCR employed HTBI primers, with a second-round multiplex PCR after it. TCRdb independently ran MiXCR on the multiplex PCR reads; one entry per CDR3 protein. The table has hundreds of thousands of distinct CDR3 sequences, just over 40% seen once. Sequenced material: peripheral blood. The receptors here all came from an adult man with Graves' ophthalmopathy.

Concerning this clonotype itself: A much larger clone sits a single nucleotide away, making a read error possible. V and J are TRBV2 and TRBJ2-7; possibly TRBD1 for D (5 bases). The CDR3 totals 13 residues. Germline CDR1 SNHLY, CDR2 FYNNEI. The CDR3 bases are TGTGCCGGCAGTATAAGGACACTCTACGAGCAGTACTTC. Encoded protein: CAGSIRTLYEQYF.

The chain combines TRBV7-3 with TRBJ1-1; no definite D call. Per germline, CDR1 SGHTA and CDR2 FQGTGA. Deletions cut 5 bases from V and 1 base from J, with 17 bases between. This CDR3 is 16 amino acids long. This chain's CDR3 is CASSQDPPVKNTEAFF. As DNA, the CDR3 is TGTGCCAGCAGCCAAGACCCGCCAGTAAAGAACACTGAAGCTTTCTTT.

This clonotype was found a few times. Just one base apart from a much larger clone, this may be a read error. The chain is built from TRBV9 and TRBJ1-1; D is ambiguous. The CDR3 runs to 13 residues. Trimming stripped 4 bases from V and 1 base from J, with 8 bases between. CDR1 is SGDLS and CDR2 is YYNGEE in the germline V gene. The CDR3 region has the DNA TGTGCCAGCAGCTGGGAGGGGAACACTGAAGCTTTCTTT. Translation gives CASSWEGNTEAFF.

Ten or more counts support this clonotype. The CDR3 DNA sequence: TGTGCCAGCAGCCCTCAGACAGACCCATACGAGCAGTACTTC. Translating gives CASSPQTDPYEQYF. This chain joins TRBV6-6 and TRBJ2-7; a weak D match, TRBD1 (5 bases). The CDR3 is 14 residues long. Germline CDR1 and CDR2: MNHNY and SVGAGI (reference sequence). Trimming shortened V by 6 bases and J by 4 bases, and 16 bases separated the two germline ends.

The table lists this clonotype with many counts. V gene TRBV10-3 combines with J gene TRBJ1-2, with D unresolved. Germline V gene data show CDR1 as ENHRY and CDR2 as SYGVKD. V gave up 3 bases and J gave up 0 bases, with 5 bases separating them. This CDR3 comprises 13 residues. As DNA, the CDR3 is TGTGCCATCAGTGAAGCAGCTAACTATGGCTACACCTTC. It codes for CAISEAANYGYTF.